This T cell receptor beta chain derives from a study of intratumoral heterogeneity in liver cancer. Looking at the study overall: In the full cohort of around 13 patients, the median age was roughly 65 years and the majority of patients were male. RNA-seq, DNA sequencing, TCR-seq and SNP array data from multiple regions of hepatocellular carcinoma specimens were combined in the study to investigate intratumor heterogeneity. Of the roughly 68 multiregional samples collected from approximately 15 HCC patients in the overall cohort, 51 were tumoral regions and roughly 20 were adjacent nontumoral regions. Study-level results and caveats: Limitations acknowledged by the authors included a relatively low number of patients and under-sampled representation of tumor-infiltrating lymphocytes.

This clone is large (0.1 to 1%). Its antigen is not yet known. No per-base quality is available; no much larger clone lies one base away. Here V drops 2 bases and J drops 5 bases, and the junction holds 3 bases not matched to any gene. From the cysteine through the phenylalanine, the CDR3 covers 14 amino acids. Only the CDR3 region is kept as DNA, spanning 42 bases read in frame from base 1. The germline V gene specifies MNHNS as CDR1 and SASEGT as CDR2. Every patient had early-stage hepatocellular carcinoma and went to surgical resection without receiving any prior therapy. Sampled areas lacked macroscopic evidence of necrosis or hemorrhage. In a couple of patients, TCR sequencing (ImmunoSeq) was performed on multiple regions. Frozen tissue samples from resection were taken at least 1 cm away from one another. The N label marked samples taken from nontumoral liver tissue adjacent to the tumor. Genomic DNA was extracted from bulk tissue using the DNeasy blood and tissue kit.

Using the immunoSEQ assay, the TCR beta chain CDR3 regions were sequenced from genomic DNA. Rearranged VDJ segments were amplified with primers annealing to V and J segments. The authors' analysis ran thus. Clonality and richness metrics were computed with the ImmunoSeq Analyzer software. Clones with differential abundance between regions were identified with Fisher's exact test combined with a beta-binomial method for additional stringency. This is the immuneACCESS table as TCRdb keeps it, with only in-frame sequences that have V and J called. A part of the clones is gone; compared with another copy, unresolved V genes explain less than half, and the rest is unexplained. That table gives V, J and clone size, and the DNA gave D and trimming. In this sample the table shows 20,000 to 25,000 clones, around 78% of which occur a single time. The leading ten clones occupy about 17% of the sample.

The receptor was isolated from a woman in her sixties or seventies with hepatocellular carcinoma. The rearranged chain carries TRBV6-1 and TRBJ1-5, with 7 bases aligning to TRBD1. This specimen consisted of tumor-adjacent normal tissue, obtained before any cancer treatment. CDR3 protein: CASSERGQDQPQHF. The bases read TGTGCCAGCAGTGAAAGGGGGCAGGATCAGCCCCAGCATTTT.